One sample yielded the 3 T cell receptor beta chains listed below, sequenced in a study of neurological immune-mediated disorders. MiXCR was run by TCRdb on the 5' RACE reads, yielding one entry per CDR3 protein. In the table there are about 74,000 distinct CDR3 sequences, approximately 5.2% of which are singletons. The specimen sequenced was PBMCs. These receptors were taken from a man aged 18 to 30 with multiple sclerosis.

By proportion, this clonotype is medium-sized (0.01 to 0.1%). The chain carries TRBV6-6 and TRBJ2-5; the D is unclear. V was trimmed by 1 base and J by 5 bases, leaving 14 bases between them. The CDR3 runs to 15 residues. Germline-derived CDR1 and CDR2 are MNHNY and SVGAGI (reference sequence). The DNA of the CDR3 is TGTGCCAGCAGTTACTGGGCCGCCCATGGGGAGACCCAGTACTTC. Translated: CASSYWAAHGETQYF.

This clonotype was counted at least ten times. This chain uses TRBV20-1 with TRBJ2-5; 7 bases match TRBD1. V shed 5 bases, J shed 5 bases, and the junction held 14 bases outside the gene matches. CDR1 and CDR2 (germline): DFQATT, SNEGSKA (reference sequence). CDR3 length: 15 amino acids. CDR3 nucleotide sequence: TGCAGTGCTCACGGGGAGACAGGGCCCCTGGAGACCCAGTACTTC. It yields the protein CSAHGETGPLETQYF.

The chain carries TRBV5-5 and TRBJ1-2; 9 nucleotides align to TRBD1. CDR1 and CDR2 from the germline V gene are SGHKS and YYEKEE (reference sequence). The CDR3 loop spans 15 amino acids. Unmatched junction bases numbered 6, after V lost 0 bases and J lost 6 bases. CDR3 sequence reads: CASSLGGQGTDGYTF. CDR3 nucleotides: TGTGCCAGCAGCTTGGGGGGACAGGGAACGGATGGCTACACCTTC.